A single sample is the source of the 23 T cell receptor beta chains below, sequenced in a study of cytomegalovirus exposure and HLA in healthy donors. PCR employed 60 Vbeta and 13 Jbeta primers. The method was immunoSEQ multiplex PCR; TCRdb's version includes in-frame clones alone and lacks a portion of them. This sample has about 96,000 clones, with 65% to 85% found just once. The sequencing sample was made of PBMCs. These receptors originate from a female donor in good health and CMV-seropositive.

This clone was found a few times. CDR3 region: CASSSRLGASKKLFF. The DNA of the CDR3 is TGTGCCAGCAGCTCCCGGTTGGGGGCTTCGAAAAAACTGTTTTTT. The rearrangement uses TRBV13 and TRBJ1-4, with D tentatively TRBD1 (6 bases). The CDR3 length is 15 residues. Trimming took off 4 bases at V and 9 bases at J, with 18 bases between the two ends. Per germline, CDR1 PRHDT and CDR2 FYEKMQ (reference sequence).

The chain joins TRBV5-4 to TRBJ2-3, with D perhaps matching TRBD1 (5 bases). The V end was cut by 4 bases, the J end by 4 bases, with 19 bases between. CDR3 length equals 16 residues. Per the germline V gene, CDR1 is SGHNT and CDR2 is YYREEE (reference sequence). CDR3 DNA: TGTGCCAGCAGCCCACGGGTGGCAGGGAATGCAGATACGCAGTATTTT. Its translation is CASSPRVAGNADTQYF.

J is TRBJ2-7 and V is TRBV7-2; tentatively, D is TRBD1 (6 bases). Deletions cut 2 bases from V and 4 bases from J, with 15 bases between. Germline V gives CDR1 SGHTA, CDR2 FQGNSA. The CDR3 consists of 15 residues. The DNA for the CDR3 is TGTGCCAGCAGCTTATCCCCCCCAGGGGAATACGAGCAGTACTTC. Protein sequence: CASSLSPPGEYEQYF.

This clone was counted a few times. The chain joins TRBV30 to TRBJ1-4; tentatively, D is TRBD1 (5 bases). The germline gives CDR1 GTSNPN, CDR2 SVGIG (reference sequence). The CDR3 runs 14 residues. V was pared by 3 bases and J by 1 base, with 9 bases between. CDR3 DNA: TGTGCCTGGAGACCCCAGGGAACTAATGAAAAACTGTTTTTT. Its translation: CAWRPQGTNEKLFF.

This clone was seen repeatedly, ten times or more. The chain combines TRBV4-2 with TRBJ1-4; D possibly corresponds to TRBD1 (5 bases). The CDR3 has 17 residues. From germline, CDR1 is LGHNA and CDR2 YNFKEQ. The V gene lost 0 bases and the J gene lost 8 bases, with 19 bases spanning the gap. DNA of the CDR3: TGTGCCAGCAGCCAAGATGGGGAGGGGAGAGGGAACGAAAAACTGTTTTTT. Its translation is CASSQDGEGRGNEKLFF.

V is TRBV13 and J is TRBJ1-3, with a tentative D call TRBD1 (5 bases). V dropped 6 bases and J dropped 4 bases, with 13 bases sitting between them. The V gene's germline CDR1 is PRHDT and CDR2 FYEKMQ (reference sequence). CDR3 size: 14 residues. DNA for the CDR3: TGTGCCAGCAGTTACCGGGACTACGGAAACACCATATATTTT. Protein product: CASSYRDYGNTIYF.

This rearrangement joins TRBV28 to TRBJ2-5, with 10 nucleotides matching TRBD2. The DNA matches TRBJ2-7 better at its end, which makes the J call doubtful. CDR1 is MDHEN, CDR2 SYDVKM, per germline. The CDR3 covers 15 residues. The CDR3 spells CASSQLAGLGHEQYF. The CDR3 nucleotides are TGTGCCAGCAGTCAACTAGCGGGATTAGGCCACGAGCAGTACTTC.

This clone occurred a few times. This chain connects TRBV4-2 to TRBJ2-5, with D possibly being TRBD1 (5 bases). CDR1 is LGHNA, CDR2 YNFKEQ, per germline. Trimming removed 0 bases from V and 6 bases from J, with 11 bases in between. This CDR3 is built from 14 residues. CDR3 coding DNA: TGTGCCAGCAGCCAAGATAAGGGGCAACAGACCCAGTACTTC. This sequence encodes CASSQDKGQQTQYF.

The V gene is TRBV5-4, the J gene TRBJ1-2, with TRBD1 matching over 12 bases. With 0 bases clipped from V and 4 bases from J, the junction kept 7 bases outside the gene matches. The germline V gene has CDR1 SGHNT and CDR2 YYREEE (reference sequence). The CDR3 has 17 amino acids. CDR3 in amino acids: CASSLGTGTGGIYGYTF. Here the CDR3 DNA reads TGTGCCAGCAGCTTGGGGACCGGGACAGGGGGCATCTATGGCTACACCTTC.

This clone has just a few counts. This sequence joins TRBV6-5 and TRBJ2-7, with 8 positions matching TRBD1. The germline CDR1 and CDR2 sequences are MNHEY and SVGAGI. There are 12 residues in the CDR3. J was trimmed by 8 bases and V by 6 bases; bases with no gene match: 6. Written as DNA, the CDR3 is TGTGCCAGCAGGCTGGGACAGGCGCAGCAGTACTTC. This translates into CASRLGQAQQYF.

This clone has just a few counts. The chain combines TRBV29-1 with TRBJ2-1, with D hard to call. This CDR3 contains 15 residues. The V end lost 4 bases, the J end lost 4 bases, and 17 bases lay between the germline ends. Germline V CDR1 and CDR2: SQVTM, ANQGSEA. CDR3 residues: CSVVGSRITYNEQFF. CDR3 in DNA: TGCAGCGTTGTGGGTTCCAGGATAACTTACAATGAGCAGTTCTTC.

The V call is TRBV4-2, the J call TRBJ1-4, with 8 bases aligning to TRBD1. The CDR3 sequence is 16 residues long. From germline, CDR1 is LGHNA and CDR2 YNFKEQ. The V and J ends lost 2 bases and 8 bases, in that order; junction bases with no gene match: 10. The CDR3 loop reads CASSQRKTGEEEKLFF. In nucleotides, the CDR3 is TGTGCCAGCAGCCAACGAAAGACAGGGGAGGAAGAAAAACTGTTTTTT.

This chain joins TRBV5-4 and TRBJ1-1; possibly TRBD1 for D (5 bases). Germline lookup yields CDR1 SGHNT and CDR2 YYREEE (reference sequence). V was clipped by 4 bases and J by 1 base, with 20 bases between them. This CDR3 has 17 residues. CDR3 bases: TGTGCCAGCAGCCGTCCGTCGGGGGGAGGTTCGAACACTGAAGCTTTCTTT. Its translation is CASSRPSGGGSNTEAFF.

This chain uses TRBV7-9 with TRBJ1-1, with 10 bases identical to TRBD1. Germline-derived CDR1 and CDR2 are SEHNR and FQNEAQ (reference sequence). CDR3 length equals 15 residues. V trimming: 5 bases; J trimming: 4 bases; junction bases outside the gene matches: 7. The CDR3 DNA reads TGTGCCAGCAGCCCAGCCCGGGACAGGGGCACTGAAGCTTTCTTT. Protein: CASSPARDRGTEAFF.

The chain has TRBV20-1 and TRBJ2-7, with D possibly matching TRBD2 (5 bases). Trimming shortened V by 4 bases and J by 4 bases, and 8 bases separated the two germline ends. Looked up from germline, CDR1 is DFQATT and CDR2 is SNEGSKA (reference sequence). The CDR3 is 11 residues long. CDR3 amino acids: CSATPGYEQYF. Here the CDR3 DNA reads TGCAGTGCTACTCCGGGGTACGAGCAGTACTTC.

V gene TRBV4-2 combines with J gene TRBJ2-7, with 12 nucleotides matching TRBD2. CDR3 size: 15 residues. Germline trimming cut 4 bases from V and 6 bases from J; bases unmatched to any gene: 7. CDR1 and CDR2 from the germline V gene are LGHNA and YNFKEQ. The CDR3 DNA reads TGTGCCAGCAGCCCTCTGACTAGCGGGAGTTCCGAGCAGTACTTC. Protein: CASSPLTSGSSEQYF.

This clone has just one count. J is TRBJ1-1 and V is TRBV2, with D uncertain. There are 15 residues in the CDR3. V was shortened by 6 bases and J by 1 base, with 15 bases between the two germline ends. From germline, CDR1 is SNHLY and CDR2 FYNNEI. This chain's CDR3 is CASRDSAQQNTEAFF. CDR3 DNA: TGTGCCAGCAGGGACTCGGCTCAGCAGAACACTGAAGCTTTCTTT.

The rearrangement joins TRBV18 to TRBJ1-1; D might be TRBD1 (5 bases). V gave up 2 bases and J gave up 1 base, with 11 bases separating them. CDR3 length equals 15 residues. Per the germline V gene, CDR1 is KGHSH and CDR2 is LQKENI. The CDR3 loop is CASSPSNRRNTEAFF. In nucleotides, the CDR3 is TGTGCCAGCTCACCATCCAACAGGCGGAACACTGAAGCTTTCTTT.

The CDR3 here is CASSPRDRATEAFF. The CDR3 DNA sequence: TGTGCCAGTAGTCCTCGGGACAGGGCTACTGAAGCTTTCTTT. The chain uses TRBV19 and TRBJ1-1, with TRBD1 identical over 9 bases. The germline CDR1 and CDR2 sequences are LNHDA and SQIVND (reference sequence). The CDR3 consists of 14 residues. After removal of 5 bases from V and 5 bases from J, the junction contained 6 bases not matched to a gene.

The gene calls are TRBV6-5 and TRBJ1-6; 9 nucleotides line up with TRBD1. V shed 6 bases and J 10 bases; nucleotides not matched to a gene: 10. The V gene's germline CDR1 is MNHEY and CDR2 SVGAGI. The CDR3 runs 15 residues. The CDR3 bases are TGTGCCAGCAGGCCTCCGGGACAGGGAATCTCACCCCTCCACTTT. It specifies CASRPPGQGISPLHF.

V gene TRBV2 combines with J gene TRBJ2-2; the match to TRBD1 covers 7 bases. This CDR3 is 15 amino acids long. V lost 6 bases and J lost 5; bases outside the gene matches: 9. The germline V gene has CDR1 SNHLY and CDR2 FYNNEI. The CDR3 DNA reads TGTGCCAGCAGCTCAGACAGGGCTGAGACCGGGGAGCTGTTTTTT. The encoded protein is CASSSDRAETGELFF.

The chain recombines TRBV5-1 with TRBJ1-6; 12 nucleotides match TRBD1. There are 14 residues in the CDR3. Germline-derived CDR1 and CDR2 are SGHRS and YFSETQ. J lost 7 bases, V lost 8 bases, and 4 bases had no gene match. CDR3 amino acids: CASSGTGGNSPLHF. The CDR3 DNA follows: TGCGCCAGTTCCGGGACAGGGGGCAATTCACCCCTCCACTTT. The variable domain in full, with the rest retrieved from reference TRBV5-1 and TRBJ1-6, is KAGVTQTPRYLIKTRGQQVTLSCSPISGHRSVSWYQQTPGQGLQFLFEYFSETQRNKGNFPGRFSGRQFSNSRSEMNVSTLELGDSALYLCASSGTGGNSPLHFGNGTRLTVT.

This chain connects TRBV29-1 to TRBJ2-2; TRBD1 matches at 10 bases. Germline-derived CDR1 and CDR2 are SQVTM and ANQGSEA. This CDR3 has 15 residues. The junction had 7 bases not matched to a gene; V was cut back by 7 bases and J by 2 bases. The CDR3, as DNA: TGCAGCGCCCCGGGGACAGGGGTTAACACCGGGGAGCTGTTTTTT. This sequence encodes CSAPGTGVNTGELFF.